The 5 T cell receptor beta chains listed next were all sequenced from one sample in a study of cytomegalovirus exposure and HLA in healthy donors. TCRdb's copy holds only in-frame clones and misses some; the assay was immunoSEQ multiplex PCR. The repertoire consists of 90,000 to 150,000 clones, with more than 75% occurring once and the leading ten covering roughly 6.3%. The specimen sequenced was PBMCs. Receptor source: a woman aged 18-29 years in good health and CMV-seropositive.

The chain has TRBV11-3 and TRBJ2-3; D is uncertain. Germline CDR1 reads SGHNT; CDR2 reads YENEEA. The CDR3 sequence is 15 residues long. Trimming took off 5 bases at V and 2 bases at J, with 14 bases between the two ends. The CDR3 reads CASSHRKTNTDTQYF. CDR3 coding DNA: TGTGCCAGCAGCCACCGGAAGACAAACACAGATACGCAGTATTTT. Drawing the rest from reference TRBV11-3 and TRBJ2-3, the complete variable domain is EAGVVQSPRYKIIEKKQPVAFWCNPISGHNTLYWYLQNLGQGPELLIRYENEEAVDDSQLPKDRFSAERLKGVDSTLKIQPAELGDSAVYLCASSHRKTNTDTQYFGPGTRLTVL.

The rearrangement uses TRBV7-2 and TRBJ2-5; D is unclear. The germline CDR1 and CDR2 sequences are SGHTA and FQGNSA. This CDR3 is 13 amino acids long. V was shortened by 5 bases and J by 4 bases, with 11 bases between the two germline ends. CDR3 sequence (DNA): TGTGCCAGCAGCCCGTCAGTCCGAGAGACCCAGTACTTC. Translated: CASSPSVRETQYF.

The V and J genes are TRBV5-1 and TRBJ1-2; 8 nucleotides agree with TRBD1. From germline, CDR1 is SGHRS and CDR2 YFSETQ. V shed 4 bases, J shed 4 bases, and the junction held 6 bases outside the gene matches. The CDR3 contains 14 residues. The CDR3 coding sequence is TGCGCCAGCAGCACCCTGGACAGGGTCTATGGCTACACCTTC. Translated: CASSTLDRVYGYTF.

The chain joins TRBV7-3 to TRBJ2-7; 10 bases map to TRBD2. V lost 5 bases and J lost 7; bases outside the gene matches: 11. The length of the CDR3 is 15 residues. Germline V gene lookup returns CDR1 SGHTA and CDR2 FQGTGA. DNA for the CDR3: TGTGCCAGCAGCCCGCAGCCGGGACTAGCGTCTGAGCAGTACTTC. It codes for CASSPQPGLASEQYF.

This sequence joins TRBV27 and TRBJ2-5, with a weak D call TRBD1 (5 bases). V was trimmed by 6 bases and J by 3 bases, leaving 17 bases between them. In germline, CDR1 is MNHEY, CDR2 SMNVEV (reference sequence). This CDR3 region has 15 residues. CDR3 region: CASSGPAIGEETQYF. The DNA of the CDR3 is TGTGCCAGCAGCGGTCCCGCAATAGGGGAAGAGACCCAGTACTTC.